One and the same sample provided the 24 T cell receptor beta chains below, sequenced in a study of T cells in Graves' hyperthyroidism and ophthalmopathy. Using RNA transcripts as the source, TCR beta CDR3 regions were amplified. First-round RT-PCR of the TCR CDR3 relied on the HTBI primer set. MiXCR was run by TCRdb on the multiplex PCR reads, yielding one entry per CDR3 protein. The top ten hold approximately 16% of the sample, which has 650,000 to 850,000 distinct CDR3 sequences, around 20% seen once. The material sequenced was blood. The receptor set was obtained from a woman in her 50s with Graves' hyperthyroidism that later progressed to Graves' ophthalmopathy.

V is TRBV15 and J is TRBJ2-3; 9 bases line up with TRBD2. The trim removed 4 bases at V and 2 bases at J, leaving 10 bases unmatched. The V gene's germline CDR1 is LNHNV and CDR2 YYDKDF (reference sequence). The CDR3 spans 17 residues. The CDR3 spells CATSTLGLAGFTDTQYF. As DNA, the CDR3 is TGTGCCACCAGCACCTTAGGGCTAGCGGGGTTCACAGATACGCAGTATTTT.

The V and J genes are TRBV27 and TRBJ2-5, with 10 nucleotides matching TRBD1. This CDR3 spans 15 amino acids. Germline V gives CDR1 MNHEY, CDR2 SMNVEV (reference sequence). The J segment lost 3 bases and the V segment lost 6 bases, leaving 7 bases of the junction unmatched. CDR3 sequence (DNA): TGTGCCAGCAGATCACCGGGACAGGGGAAAGAGACCCAGTACTTC. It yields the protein CASRSPGQGKETQYF.

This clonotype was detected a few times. The CDR3 nucleotides read TGTGCCACCAGGTTACAGGGAGACTCGGAGGGAAACACCATATATTTT. It yields the protein CATRLQGDSEGNTIYF. The chain links TRBV6-1 to TRBJ1-3; a possible D gene is TRBD1 (6 bases). Germline V gene lookup returns CDR1 MNHNS and CDR2 SASEGT. This CDR3 has 16 amino acids. V was pared by 10 bases and J by 4 bases, with 23 bases between.

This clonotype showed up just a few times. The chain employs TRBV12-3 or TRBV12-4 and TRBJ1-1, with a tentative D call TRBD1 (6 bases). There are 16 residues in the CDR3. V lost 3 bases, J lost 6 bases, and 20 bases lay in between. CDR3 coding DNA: TGTGCCAGCAGTTTCCAGAGAACAGGGATGGTCGCTGAAGCTTTCTTT. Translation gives CASSFQRTGMVAEAFF.

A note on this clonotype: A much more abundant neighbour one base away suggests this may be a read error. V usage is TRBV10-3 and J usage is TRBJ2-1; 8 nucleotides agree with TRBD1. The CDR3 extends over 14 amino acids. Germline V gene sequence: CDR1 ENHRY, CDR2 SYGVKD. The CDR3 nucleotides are TGTGCCATCAGCCTGACAGGGGAGGATAATGAGCAGTGCTTC. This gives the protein CAISLTGEDNEQCF.

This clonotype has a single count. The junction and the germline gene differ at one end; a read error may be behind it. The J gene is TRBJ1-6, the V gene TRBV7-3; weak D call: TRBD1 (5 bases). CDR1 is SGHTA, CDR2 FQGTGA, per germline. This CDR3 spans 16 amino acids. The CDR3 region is CVSSLGGGRSSSPLHF. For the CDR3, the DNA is TGTGTCAGCAGCTTAGGCGGGGGTAGAAGTAGTTCACCCCTCCACTTT.

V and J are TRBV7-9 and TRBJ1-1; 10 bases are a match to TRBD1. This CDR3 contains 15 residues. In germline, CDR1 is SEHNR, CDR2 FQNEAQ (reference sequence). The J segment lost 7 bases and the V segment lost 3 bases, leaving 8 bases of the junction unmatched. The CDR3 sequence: CASSFTSGTGDEAFF. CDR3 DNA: TGTGCCAGCAGCTTTACCTCCGGGACAGGGGATGAAGCTTTCTTT. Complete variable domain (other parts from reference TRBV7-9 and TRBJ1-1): DTGVSQNPRHKITKRGQNVTFRCDPISEHNRLYWYRQTLGQGPEFLTYFQNEAQLEKSRLLSDRFSAERPKGSFSTLEIQRTEQGDSAMYLCASSFTSGTGDEAFFGQGTRLTVV.

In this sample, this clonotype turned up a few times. In DNA form, the CDR3 reads TGTGCCACCAGCACAAACTACGAGCAGTACTTC. It yields the protein CATSTNYEQYF. V gene TRBV15 combines with J gene TRBJ2-7; D ambiguous. Germline CDR1 is LNHNV and CDR2 is YYDKDF (reference sequence). CDR3 length: 11 residues. The germline V and J ends were trimmed by 4 bases and 3 bases, with 4 bases remaining between them.

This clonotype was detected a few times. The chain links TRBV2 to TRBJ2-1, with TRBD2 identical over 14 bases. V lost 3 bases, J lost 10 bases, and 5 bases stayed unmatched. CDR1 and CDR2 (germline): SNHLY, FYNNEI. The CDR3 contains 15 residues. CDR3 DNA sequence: TGTGCCAGCAGTGATACGACTAGCGGGAGGGGCGAGCAGTTCTTC. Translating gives CASSDTTSGRGEQFF.

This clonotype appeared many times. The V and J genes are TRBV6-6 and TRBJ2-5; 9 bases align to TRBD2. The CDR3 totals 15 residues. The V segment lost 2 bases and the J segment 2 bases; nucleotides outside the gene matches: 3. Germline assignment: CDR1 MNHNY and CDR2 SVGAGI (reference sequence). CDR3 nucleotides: TGTGCCAGCAGTTACCGACTAGCGGCTCAAGAGACCCAGTACTTC. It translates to CASSYRLAAQETQYF.

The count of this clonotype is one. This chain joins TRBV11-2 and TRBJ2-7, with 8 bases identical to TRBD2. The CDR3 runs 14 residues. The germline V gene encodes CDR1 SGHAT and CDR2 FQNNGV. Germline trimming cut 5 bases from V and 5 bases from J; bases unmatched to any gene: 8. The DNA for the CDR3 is TGTGCCAGCAGCCCCCTGACTAGCGTTAACGAGCAGTACTTC. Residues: CASSPLTSVNEQYF. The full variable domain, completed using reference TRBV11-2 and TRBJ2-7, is EAGVAQSPRYKIIEKRQSVAFWCNPISGHATLYWYQQILGQGPKLLIQFQNNGVVDDSQLPKDRFSAERLKGVDSTLKIQPAKLEDSAVYLCASSPLTSVNEQYFGPGTRLTVT.

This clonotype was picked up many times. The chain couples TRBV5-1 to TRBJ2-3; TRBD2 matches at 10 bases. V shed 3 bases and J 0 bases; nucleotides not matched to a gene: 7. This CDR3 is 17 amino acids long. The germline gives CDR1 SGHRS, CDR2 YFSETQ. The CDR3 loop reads CASSWPTSGASTDTQYF. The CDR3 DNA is TGCGCCAGCAGCTGGCCTACTAGCGGGGCTAGCACAGATACGCAGTATTTT. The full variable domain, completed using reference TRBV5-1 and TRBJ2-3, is KAGVTQTPRYLIKTRGQQVTLSCSPISGHRSVSWYQQTPGQGLQFLFEYFSETQRNKGNFPGRFSGRQFSNSRSEMNVSTLELGDSALYLCASSWPTSGASTDTQYFGPGTRLTVL.

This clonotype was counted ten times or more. CDR3 residues: CASSLRSLQETQYF. CDR3 DNA: TGTGCCAGCAGCCTCAGGTCGTTGCAAGAGACCCAGTACTTC. This chain links TRBV3-1 with TRBJ2-5, with D uncertain. The CDR3 is 14 residues long. Looked up from germline, CDR1 is LGHDT and CDR2 is YNNKEL (reference sequence). Trimming removed 4 bases from V and 2 bases from J, with 11 bases in between.

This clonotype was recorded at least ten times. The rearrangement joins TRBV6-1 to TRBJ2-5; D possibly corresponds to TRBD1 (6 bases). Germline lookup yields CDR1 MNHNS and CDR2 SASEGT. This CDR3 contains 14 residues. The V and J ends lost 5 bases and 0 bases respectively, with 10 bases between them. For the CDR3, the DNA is TGTGCCAGCAGTCAAGGGACATACCAAGAGACCCAGTACTTC. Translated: CASSQGTYQETQYF.

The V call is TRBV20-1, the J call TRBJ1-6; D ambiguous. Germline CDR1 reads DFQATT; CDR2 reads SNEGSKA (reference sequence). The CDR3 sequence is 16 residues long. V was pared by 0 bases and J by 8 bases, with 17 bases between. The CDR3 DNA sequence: TGCAGTGCTAGAGATTGGGAGGGCCCGGCGGATTCACCCCTCCACTTT. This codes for CSARDWEGPADSPLHF.

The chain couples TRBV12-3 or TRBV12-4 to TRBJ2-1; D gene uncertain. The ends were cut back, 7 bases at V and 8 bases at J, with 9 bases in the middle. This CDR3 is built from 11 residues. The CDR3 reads CASKAAYEQFF. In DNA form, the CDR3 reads TGTGCCAGCAAGGCGGCGTATGAGCAGTTCTTC.

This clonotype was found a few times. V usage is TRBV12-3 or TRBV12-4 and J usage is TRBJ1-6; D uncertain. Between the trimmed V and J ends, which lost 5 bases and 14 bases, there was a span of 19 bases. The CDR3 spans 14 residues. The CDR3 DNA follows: TGTGCCAGCAGTCGCACAGCCGGAGGGTTGGCCCTCCACTTT. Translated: CASSRTAGGLALHF.

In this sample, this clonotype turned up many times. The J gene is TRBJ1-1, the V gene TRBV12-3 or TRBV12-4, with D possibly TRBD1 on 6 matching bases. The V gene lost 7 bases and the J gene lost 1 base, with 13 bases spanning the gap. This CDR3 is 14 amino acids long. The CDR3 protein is CASTAGQPNTEAFF. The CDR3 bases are TGTGCCAGCACCGCCGGACAGCCGAACACTGAAGCTTTCTTT.

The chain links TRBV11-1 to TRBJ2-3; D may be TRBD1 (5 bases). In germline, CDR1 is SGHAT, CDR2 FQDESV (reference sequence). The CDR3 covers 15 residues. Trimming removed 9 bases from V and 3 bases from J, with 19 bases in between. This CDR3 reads CASSIGREGTDTQYF. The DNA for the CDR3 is TGTGCCAGTAGTATAGGCAGGGAAGGGACAGATACGCAGTATTTT.

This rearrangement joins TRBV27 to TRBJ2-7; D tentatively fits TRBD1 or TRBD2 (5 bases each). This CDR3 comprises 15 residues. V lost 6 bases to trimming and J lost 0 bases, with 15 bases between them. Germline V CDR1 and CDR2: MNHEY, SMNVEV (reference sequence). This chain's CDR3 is CASRSGAASSYEQYF. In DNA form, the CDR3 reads TGTGCCAGCAGATCCGGGGCAGCAAGCTCCTACGAGCAGTACTTC.

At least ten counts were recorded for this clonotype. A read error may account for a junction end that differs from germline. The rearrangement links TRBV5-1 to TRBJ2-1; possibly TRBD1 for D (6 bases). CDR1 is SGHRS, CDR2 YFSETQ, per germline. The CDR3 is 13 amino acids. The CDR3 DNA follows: TGTGCCAGTAGGGGGAGCTCCTACAATGAGCAGTTCTTC. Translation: CASRGSSYNEQFF.

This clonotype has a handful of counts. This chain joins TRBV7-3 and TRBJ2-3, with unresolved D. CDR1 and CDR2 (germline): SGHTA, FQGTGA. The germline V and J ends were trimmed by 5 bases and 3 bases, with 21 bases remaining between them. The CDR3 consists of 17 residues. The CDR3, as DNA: TGTGCCAGCAGCCCTTTGCGGCTTACGTTAGAAACAGATACGCAGTATTTT. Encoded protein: CASSPLRLTLETDTQYF. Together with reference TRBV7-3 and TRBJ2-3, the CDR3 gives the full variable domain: GAGVSQTPSNKVTEKGKYVELRCDPISGHTALYWYRQSLGQGPEFLIYFQGTGAADDSGLPNDRFFAVRPEGSVSTLKIQRTERGDSAVYLCASSPLRLTLETDTQYFGPGTRLTVL.

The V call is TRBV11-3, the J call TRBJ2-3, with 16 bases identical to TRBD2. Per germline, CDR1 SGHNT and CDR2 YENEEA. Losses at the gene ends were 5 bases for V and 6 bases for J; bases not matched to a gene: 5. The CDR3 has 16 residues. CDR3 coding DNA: TGTGCCAGCAGCCCGGGACTAGCGGGGGGGCGTGATACGCAGTATTTT. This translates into CASSPGLAGGRDTQYF.

The CDR3 protein is CASSLDLPGGYGYTF. CDR3 DNA: TGCGCCAGCAGCTTGGATCTTCCAGGGGGCTATGGCTACACCTTC. The chain couples TRBV5-1 to TRBJ1-2; 7 bases are a match to TRBD1. V trimming: 0 bases; J trimming: 4 bases; junction bases outside the gene matches: 6. The length of the CDR3 is 15 residues. Germline-derived CDR1 and CDR2 are SGHRS and YFSETQ.